This T cell receptor (beta chain) was observed in a study of T cells in women clearing cervical HPV infection. About this clone: Its antigen is currently unknown. The observed sequence ends 3 residues before the CDR3 terminus, with the missing tail filled in from the germline J gene.

Clones were read by immunoSEQ multiplex PCR, and TCRdb kept only the in-frame ones, dropping some. The sample's table shows roughly 42,000 clones. The study, taken as a whole, reports: Cases and controls were distinguished at AUC roughly 0.86 by richness and V genes.

This CDR3 comprises 12 residues. CDR1 and CDR2 from the germline V gene are DFQATT and SNEGSKA (reference sequence). The receptor was derived from a woman aged 18-70 years with a cervical HPV16 infection that either progressed to CIN3+ or cleared (not recorded which). Sequenced input: blood buffy coat. The J gene is TRBJ2-2, the V gene TRBV20-1; 8 bases are a match to TRBD1. The DNA read from the CDR3 is TGCAGTGCTAGTGGACAGGGTGAAAAG. This encodes CSASGQGEK. The full CDR3 protein reads CSASGQGEKLFF.